This TCR beta chain originates from a study of control samples from healthy donors and cancer patients. Clones were read by immunoSEQ multiplex PCR, and TCRdb kept only the in-frame ones, dropping some. The table has over 150,000 clones, about 94% seen once. Per the germline V gene, CDR1 is LNHDA and CDR2 is SQIVND (reference sequence). The CDR3 is 11 amino acids. This sequence joins TRBV19 and TRBJ2-7; tentative D call: TRBD2 (6 bases). Sequencing input: blood. The sequence came from a middle-aged man in good health. In DNA form, the CDR3 reads TGTCCTAGGCAGGGAGGCCACGAGCAGTACTTC. It codes for CPRQGGHEQYF.